These T cell receptor beta chains were read from a single sample in a study of T-cell reconstitution after alpha-beta-depleted transplantation in children. TCRdb re-analysed the PCR reads in MiXCR, keeping a single row per CDR3 protein. Of roughly 490,000 distinct CDR3 sequences listed, over 9.5% are singletons. The sequences come from PBMCs, mostly from graft donor cells, collected 180 days after TCRalphabeta/CD19-depleted stem cell transplant. Every receptor here comes from a female patient aged 2 to 10 who had a stem cell transplant for aplastic anemia, so the T cells may come from the graft donor. Both conserved end residues are part of each CDR3. The order of the fields is clone size, D gene, V gene, J gene, CDR3 protein, CDR3 DNA. The D gene is left open where the match is weak. Rows give clone size only sometimes, using once, few, many, or a class for an expanded clone.

size: many
D: -
V: TRBV5-6
J: TRBJ1-1
CDR3: CASSFRGTEAFF
DNA: TGTGCCAGCAGCTTCCGGGGCACTGAAGCTTTCTTT

size: -
D: -
V: TRBV5-1
J: TRBJ2-1
CDR3: CASSLDLALVSYNEQFF
DNA: TGCGCCAGCAGCTTGGATCTGGCGCTAGTTTCCTACAATGAGCAGTTCTTC

size: -
D: TRBD2
V: TRBV10-3
J: TRBJ2-1
CDR3: CAISFEPGLAGGFYNEQFF
DNA: TGTGCCATCAGTTTCGAGCCGGGACTAGCGGGAGGGTTTTACAATGAGCAGTTCTTC

size: -
D: -
V: TRBV7-2
J: TRBJ1-5
CDR3: CASSLWADSNQPQHF
DNA: TGTGCCAGCAGCTTATGGGCGGATTCTAATCAGCCCCAGCATTTT

size: -
D: TRBD2
V: TRBV11-3
J: TRBJ2-1
CDR3: CASSLVGGGALEQFF
DNA: TGTGCCAGCAGCTTAGTGGGCGGGGGGGCCTTGGAGCAGTTCTTC

size: -
D: -
V: TRBV20-1
J: TRBJ2-1
CDR3: CSARVAGYNEQFF
DNA: TGCAGTGCTAGAGTCGCCGGATACAATGAGCAGTTCTTC

size: few
D: TRBD1
V: TRBV28
J: TRBJ2-7
CDR3: CASSYRGLGDEQYF
DNA: TGTGCCAGCAGCTACAGGGGGCTTGGGGACGAGCAGTACTTC

size: -
D: -
V: TRBV5-1
J: TRBJ1-1
CDR3: CASSLYLGQMNTEAFF
DNA: TGCGCCAGCAGCTTGTACCTCGGACAGATGAACACTGAAGCTTTCTTT

size: few
D: -
V: TRBV20-1
J: TRBJ1-2
CDR3: CSARRQGANYGYTF
DNA: TGCAGTGCTAGGCGGCAGGGAGCTAACTATGGCTACACCTTC

size: -
D: -
V: TRBV28
J: TRBJ2-1
CDR3: CASSSGGQSYNEQFF
DNA: TGTGCCAGCAGTTCCGGGGGGCAGTCCTACAATGAGCAGTTCTTC

size: -
D: -
V: TRBV24-1
J: TRBJ2-4
CDR3: CATSDQQGNKNIQYF
DNA: TGTGCCACCAGTGATCAACAGGGAAACAAAAACATTCAGTACTTC

size: few
D: -
V: TRBV28
J: TRBJ2-5
CDR3: CASSPRHSQETQYF
DNA: TGTGCCAGCAGTCCCCGACACTCCCAAGAGACCCAGTACTTC

size: few
D: TRBD2
V: TRBV12-3/TRBV12-4
J: TRBJ2-1
CDR3: CASSLVGGVWGSYNEQFF
DNA: TGTGCCAGCAGTTTAGTGGGGGGGGTGTGGGGCTCCTACAATGAGCAGTTCTTC

size: -
D: TRBD1
V: TRBV7-8
J: TRBJ2-7
CDR3: CASSSTGGLDEQYF
DNA: TGTGCCAGCAGCTCAACAGGGGGCCTAGACGAGCAGTACTTC

size: few
D: -
V: TRBV11-2
J: TRBJ1-4
CDR3: CASSYRAPKGFATNEKLFF
DNA: TGTGCCAGCAGCTACCGGGCCCCTAAGGGATTTGCAACTAATGAAAAACTGTTTTTT

size: many
D: -
V: TRBV28
J: TRBJ1-5
CDR3: CASSLPRGAGYYSNQPQHF
DNA: TGTGCCAGCAGTTTACCGCGGGGGGCAGGATATTATAGCAATCAGCCCCAGCATTTT

size: few
D: -
V: TRBV9
J: TRBJ1-2
CDR3: CASTQGGTSNYGYTF
DNA: TGTGCCAGCACCCAAGGTGGGACTTCTAACTATGGCTACACCTTC

size: -
D: -
V: TRBV4-3
J: TRBJ2-3
CDR3: CASSQDNRAGTQYF
DNA: TGCGCCAGCAGCCAAGATAATCGGGCGGGAACGCAGTATTTT

size: few
D: TRBD1
V: TRBV12-3/TRBV12-4
J: TRBJ1-3
CDR3: CASSLFTRTGATGNTIYF
DNA: TGTGCCAGCAGTTTATTTACTAGGACAGGGGCTACGGGAAACACCATATATTTT

size: -
D: -
V: TRBV7-2
J: TRBJ1-5
CDR3: CASSLARGRGRQPQHF
DNA: TGTGCCAGCAGCTTAGCGCGGGGCAGGGGCCGGCAGCCCCAGCATTTT

size: -
D: TRBD1
V: TRBV12-3/TRBV12-4
J: TRBJ1-3
CDR3: CASSFLVTGGRNTIYF
DNA: TGTGCCAGCAGTTTTTTGGTCACAGGGGGCAGAAACACCATATATTTT

size: few
D: -
V: TRBV6-5
J: TRBJ1-1
CDR3: CASSYQGHTEAFF
DNA: TGTGCCAGCAGTTACCAGGGGCACACTGAAGCTTTCTTT

size: -
D: -
V: TRBV27
J: TRBJ2-3
CDR3: CASSTLWSDTQYF
DNA: TGTGCCAGCAGTACACTATGGTCAGATACGCAGTATTTT

size: few
D: -
V: TRBV25-1
J: TRBJ1-1
CDR3: CASRVGGSTEAFF
DNA: TGTGCCAGCAGGGTGGGGGGGTCCACTGAAGCTTTCTTT

size: few
D: -
V: TRBV29-1
J: TRBJ2-5
CDR3: CSVLGRGETQYF
DNA: TGCAGCGTTTTGGGGAGGGGGGAGACCCAGTACTTC

size: -
D: TRBD1
V: TRBV20-1
J: TRBJ1-2
CDR3: CSASTGRGLVYGYTF
DNA: TGCAGTGCTAGTACTGGGAGGGGGCTGGTCTATGGCTACACCTTC

size: -
D: -
V: TRBV11-2
J: TRBJ2-1
CDR3: CASSLRNQRLSSYNEQFF
DNA: TGTGCCAGCAGCCTTCGGAACCAGAGGCTTTCCTCCTACAATGAGCAGTTCTTC

size: few
D: -
V: TRBV5-1
J: TRBJ1-1
CDR3: CASSLEGYATEAFF
DNA: TGCGCCAGCAGCTTGGAGGGGTATGCAACTGAAGCTTTCTTT

size: few
D: -
V: TRBV6-2/TRBV6-3
J: TRBJ2-1
CDR3: CASSYGGGRSSYNEQFF
DNA: TGTGCCAGCAGTTACGGAGGGGGTAGAAGCTCCTACAATGAGCAGTTCTTC

size: few
D: -
V: TRBV7-8
J: TRBJ2-2
CDR3: CASRTRGSRPGELFF
DNA: TGTGCCAGCAGGACTAGGGGGAGTAGGCCTGGGGAGCTGTTTTTT

size: few
D: -
V: TRBV20-1
J: TRBJ1-2
CDR3: CSPLGTHYGYTF
DNA: TGCAGTCCGCTAGGGACACACTATGGCTACACCTTC

size: few
D: TRBD2
V: TRBV7-6
J: TRBJ2-2
CDR3: CASSLAGTGGLNGELFF
DNA: TGTGCCAGCAGCTTAGCGGGAACGGGAGGGCTGAACGGGGAGCTGTTTTTT

size: few
D: -
V: TRBV12-3/TRBV12-4
J: TRBJ1-5
CDR3: CASNGGRSNQPQHF
DNA: TGTGCCAGCAACGGGGGACGTTCCAATCAGCCCCAGCATTTT

size: -
D: -
V: TRBV4-3
J: TRBJ2-2
CDR3: CASSQDSLAPGELFF
DNA: TGCGCCAGCAGCCAAGATTCCCTAGCCCCCGGGGAGCTGTTTTTT

size: few
D: TRBD1
V: TRBV20-1
J: TRBJ1-3
CDR3: CSAHPTGTGNTIYF
DNA: TGCAGTGCCCATCCGACAGGGACTGGAAACACCATATATTTT

size: many
D: TRBD1
V: TRBV19
J: TRBJ1-5
CDR3: CASSIDRGSNQPQHF
DNA: TGTGCCAGCAGCATAGACAGGGGGAGCAATCAGCCCCAGCATTTT

size: -
D: TRBD2
V: TRBV20-1
J: TRBJ2-1
CDR3: CSARDVGLANYHNEQFF
DNA: TGCAGTGCTAGAGACGTGGGACTAGCGAACTATCACAATGAGCAGTTCTTC

size: few
D: -
V: TRBV20-1
J: TRBJ2-5
CDR3: CSGISEGETQYF
DNA: TGCAGTGGGATCAGCGAGGGGGAGACCCAGTACTTC

size: -
D: TRBD2
V: TRBV11-2
J: TRBJ2-5
CDR3: CASSPTRLAGPETQYF
DNA: TGTGCCAGCAGCCCCACTCGACTAGCGGGACCTGAGACCCAGTACTTC

size: many
D: -
V: TRBV6-2/TRBV6-3
J: TRBJ1-1
CDR3: CASSYGPGLEAFF
DNA: TGTGCCAGCAGTTACGGGCCCGGGTTGGAAGCTTTCTTT

size: -
D: -
V: TRBV20-1
J: TRBJ2-1
CDR3: CSANYNEQFF
DNA: TGCAGTGCTAACTACAATGAGCAGTTCTTC

size: few
D: TRBD2
V: TRBV11-1
J: TRBJ2-7
CDR3: CASSLEKPKTGTSGGSYEQYF
DNA: TGTGCCAGCAGCTTAGAGAAGCCCAAAACCGGGACTAGCGGTGGCTCCTACGAGCAGTACTTC

size: few
D: TRBD2
V: TRBV12-3/TRBV12-4
J: TRBJ2-5
CDR3: CASSTSGSGGETQYF
DNA: TGTGCCAGCAGCACTAGCGGGAGCGGGGGTGAGACCCAGTACTTC

size: few
D: -
V: TRBV20-1
J: TRBJ2-2
CDR3: CSAAGSGELFF
DNA: TGCAGTGCGGCTGGAAGTGGGGAGCTGTTTTTT

size: many
D: -
V: TRBV28
J: TRBJ1-2
CDR3: CASSYKADYGYTF
DNA: TGTGCCAGCAGTTATAAGGCAGACTATGGCTACACCTTC

size: -
D: -
V: TRBV6-5
J: TRBJ2-3
CDR3: CASSWGTSSYPSTDTQYF
DNA: TGTGCCAGCAGTTGGGGGACTTCAAGTTATCCTAGCACAGATACGCAGTATTTT

size: few
D: -
V: TRBV6-2/TRBV6-3
J: TRBJ1-1
CDR3: CASNVGLNTEAFF
DNA: TGTGCCAGCAACGTGGGCCTGAACACTGAAGCTTTCTTT

size: -
D: TRBD1
V: TRBV5-5
J: TRBJ1-5
CDR3: CASSPDRGRNQPQHF
DNA: TGTGCCAGCAGCCCGGACAGGGGGCGAAATCAGCCCCAGCATTTT

size: few
D: -
V: TRBV24-1
J: TRBJ2-4
CDR3: CATSDAGIGPIQYF
DNA: TGTGCCACCAGTGATGCGGGTATTGGGCCCATTCAGTACTTC

size: -
D: -
V: TRBV5-4
J: TRBJ2-5
CDR3: CASSLAAGNSETQYF
DNA: TGTGCCAGCAGCTTGGCGGCGGGCAACTCAGAGACCCAGTACTTC

size: many
D: -
V: TRBV5-1
J: TRBJ2-3
CDR3: CASSLYGDTQYF
DNA: TGCGCCAGCAGCTTGTACGGAGATACGCAGTATTTT

size: many
D: TRBD2
V: TRBV5-1
J: TRBJ2-5
CDR3: CASSLDEGTRGARETQYF
DNA: TGCGCCAGCAGCTTGGATGAAGGGACTAGAGGGGCCAGGGAGACCCAGTACTTC

size: many
D: TRBD1
V: TRBV29-1
J: TRBJ2-1
CDR3: CSDRDRGYNEQFF
DNA: TGCAGTGATAGGGACAGGGGATACAATGAGCAGTTCTTC

size: few
D: -
V: TRBV3-1
J: TRBJ2-5
CDR3: CASSHPSFPYHNRVEETQYF
DNA: TGTGCCAGCAGTCATCCGTCCTTCCCCTACCACAACAGGGTAGAGGAGACCCAGTACTTC